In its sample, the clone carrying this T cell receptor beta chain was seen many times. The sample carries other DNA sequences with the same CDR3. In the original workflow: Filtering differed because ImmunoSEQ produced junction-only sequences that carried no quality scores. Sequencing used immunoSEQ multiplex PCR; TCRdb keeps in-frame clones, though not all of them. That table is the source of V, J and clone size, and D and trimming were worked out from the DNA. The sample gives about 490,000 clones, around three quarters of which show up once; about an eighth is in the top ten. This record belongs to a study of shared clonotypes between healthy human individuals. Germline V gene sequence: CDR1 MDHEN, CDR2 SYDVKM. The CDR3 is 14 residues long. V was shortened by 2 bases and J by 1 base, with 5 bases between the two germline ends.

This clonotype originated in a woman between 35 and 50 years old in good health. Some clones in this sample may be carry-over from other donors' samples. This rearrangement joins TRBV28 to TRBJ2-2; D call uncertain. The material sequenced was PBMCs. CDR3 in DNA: TGTGCCAGCAGTTTAACCAGGAACACCGGGGAGCTGTTTTTT. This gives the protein CASSLTRNTGELFF.